Below are 15 T cell receptor beta chains sequenced from a single sample in a study of blood T cell repertoires in COVID-19. The method was immunoSEQ multiplex PCR; TCRdb's version includes in-frame clones alone and lacks a portion of them. Counted here are about 240,000 clones, approximately 86% occurring once; the ten biggest clones make up 2.5% to 3.5%. Material: PBMCs or T cells enriched from blood (not recorded which). Receptors were obtained from a woman between 40 and 50 years old with acute COVID-19.

The rearrangement links TRBV7-3 to TRBJ2-2; no reliable D call. The CDR3 is 15 residues long. V shed 2 bases and J shed 1 base, with 8 bases lying between them. Per germline, CDR1 SGHTA and CDR2 FQGTGA. CDR3 amino acids: CASSLSAGNTGELFF. CDR3 in DNA: TGTGCCAGCAGCTTATCAGCAGGGAACACCGGGGAGCTGTTTTTT.

This chain connects TRBV3-1 (or the pseudogene TRBV3-2) to TRBJ1-1, with a tentative D call TRBD1 (5 bases). CDR1 is LGHDT, CDR2 YNNKEL, per germline (reference sequence). CDR3 size: 15 residues. V lost 0 bases, J lost 3 bases, and 11 bases lay in between. The CDR3 loop is CASSQESAGYTEAFF. The CDR3 nucleotides are TGTGCCAGCAGCCAAGAATCGGCAGGGTACACTGAAGCTTTCTTT.

V and J are TRBV4-1 and TRBJ1-5, with 12 bases that match TRBD1. J gave up 9 bases and V 0 bases, and 3 bases lay outside the gene matches. Germline loops: CDR1 MGHRA, CDR2 YSYEKL. The CDR3 length is 15 residues. CDR3 sequence: CASSQDGTGGRPQHF. The CDR3 DNA is TGCGCCAGCAGCCAAGATGGGACAGGGGGCAGGCCCCAGCATTTT.

The genes are TRBV7-6 and TRBJ1-1; the D gene is possibly TRBD1 (6 bases). The germline V and J ends were trimmed by 4 bases and 0 bases, with 12 bases remaining between them. The V gene's germline CDR1 is SGHVS and CDR2 FNYEAQ. This CDR3 is built from 15 residues. The CDR3: CASSSRQALNTEAFF. The CDR3 nucleotides read TGTGCCAGCAGCTCTAGACAGGCTCTGAACACTGAAGCTTTCTTT.

This chain joins TRBV10-1 and TRBJ2-1; D unresolved. Germline lookup yields CDR1 WNHNN and CDR2 SYGVQD (reference sequence). V gave up 0 bases and J gave up 0 bases, with 15 bases separating them. The CDR3 consists of 18 residues. CDR3 in amino acids: CASSESQRRRSSYNEQFF. CDR3 coding DNA: TGCGCCAGCAGTGAGTCGCAACGGCGAAGGAGCTCCTACAATGAGCAGTTCTTC.

This sequence joins TRBV3-1 (or the pseudogene TRBV3-2) and TRBJ2-7; no clear D gene. CDR3 length equals 18 residues. The germline V and J ends were trimmed by 1 base and 0 bases, with 19 bases remaining between them. The germline gives CDR1 LGHDT, CDR2 YNNKEL (reference sequence). The CDR3 loop reads CASSQGPFFSAISYEQYF. CDR3 DNA: TGTGCCAGCAGCCAAGGACCCTTTTTCAGCGCTATCTCCTACGAGCAGTACTTC.

V is TRBV24-1 and J is TRBJ1-5; the match to TRBD1 covers 7 bases. V shed 4 bases and J 0 bases; nucleotides not matched to a gene: 8. Germline-derived CDR1 and CDR2 are KGHDR and SFDVKD. The length of the CDR3 is 17 residues. Here the CDR3 reads CATSDQGDRGSNQPQHF. The DNA of the CDR3 is TGTGCCACCAGTGACCAGGGGGACAGAGGTAGCAATCAGCCCCAGCATTTT.

This rearrangement joins TRBV27 to TRBJ1-5, with 11 nucleotides matching TRBD1. Trimming cost V 5 bases and J 2 bases; bases outside gene matches: 11. The CDR3 length is 18 residues. The germline gives CDR1 MNHEY, CDR2 SMNVEV (reference sequence). The CDR3 nucleotides are TGTGCCAGCAGTGGATCCCCCGGGACAGGGGGAGGCAATCAGCCCCAGCATTTT. Translation gives CASSGSPGTGGGNQPQHF.

The J gene is TRBJ2-2, the V gene TRBV5-6; D is uncertain. V was clipped by 0 bases and J by 6 bases, with 9 bases between them. Germline assignment: CDR1 SGHDT and CDR2 YYEEEE. There are 14 residues in the CDR3. The CDR3 DNA sequence: TGTGCCAGCAGCTTGGCCCCACTCCCCGGGGAGCTGTTTTTT. Residues: CASSLAPLPGELFF.

This chain links TRBV4-1 with TRBJ2-2; the match to TRBD2 covers 15 bases. The germline gives CDR1 MGHRA, CDR2 YSYEKL. CDR3 size: 16 residues. The J segment lost 5 bases and the V segment lost 3 bases, leaving 1 base of the junction unmatched. DNA of the CDR3: TGCGCCAGCAGCCAGGGGACTAGCGGGAGGACCGGGGAGCTGTTTTTT. This gives the protein CASSQGTSGRTGELFF.

The rearrangement uses TRBV20-1 and TRBJ1-2; D is ambiguous. Looked up from germline, CDR1 is DFQATT and CDR2 is SNEGSKA (reference sequence). The CDR3 runs 11 residues. The V and J ends lost 2 bases and 4 bases respectively, with 5 bases between them. The CDR3 reads CSARPVYGYTF. In DNA form, the CDR3 reads TGCAGTGCTAGACCAGTCTATGGCTACACCTTC.

This clone was counted between two and nine times. The chain combines TRBV30 with TRBJ1-2; maybe TRBD1 (6 bases). V lost 0 bases, J lost 3 bases, and 14 bases lay in between. This CDR3 comprises 15 residues. Germline V gene data show CDR1 as GTSNPN and CDR2 as SVGIG (reference sequence). Here the CDR3 reads CAWSVRQGGDYGYTF. CDR3 sequence (DNA): TGTGCCTGGAGTGTACGTCAAGGGGGAGACTATGGCTACACCTTC.

The rearrangement joins TRBV6-6 to TRBJ2-7; D is undetermined. Germline V CDR1 and CDR2: MNHNY, SVGAGI (reference sequence). The CDR3 has 13 amino acids. Trimming removed 3 bases at V and 0 bases at J, with 6 bases between. CDR3 loop: CASSYEFSYEQYF. The CDR3 DNA reads TGTGCCAGCAGTTATGAGTTCTCCTACGAGCAGTACTTC.

The V gene is TRBV11-2, the J gene TRBJ1-5; no firm D call. V lost 3 bases and J 4 bases, leaving 7 bases between the germline ends. This CDR3 contains 13 residues. Germline V CDR1 and CDR2: SGHAT, FQNNGV. CDR3 sequence reads: CASSLGPNQPQHF. The CDR3 nucleotides read TGTGCCAGCAGCTTGGGCCCGAATCAGCCCCAGCATTTT.

The chain joins TRBV5-5 to TRBJ2-4, with D possibly matching TRBD1 (6 bases). CDR1 is SGHKS and CDR2 is YYEKEE in the germline V gene (reference sequence). The CDR3 extends over 15 amino acids. Trimming stripped 0 bases from V and 9 bases from J, with 16 bases between. Written as DNA, the CDR3 is TGTGCCAGCAGCTTGGCAGAGGCTCCAGGGGTCATTCAGTACTTC. Residues: CASSLAEAPGVIQYF. Supplemented by reference TRBV5-5 and TRBJ2-4, the full variable domain reads DAGVTQSPTHLIKTRGQQVTLRCSPISGHKSVSWYQQVLGQGPQFIFQYYEKEERGRGNFPDRFSARQFPNYSSELNVNALLLGDSALYLCASSLAEAPGVIQYFGAGTRLSVL.